This is a list of T cell receptor beta chains from one sample in a study of post-analysis software for immune sequencing data. TCRdb reprocessed the PCR reads with MiXCR, giving one entry per CDR3 protein. In the table there are about 430,000 distinct CDR3 sequences, 39% of which are singletons. The sequenced material came from blood. These receptors were collected from a girl aged 2-10 years with multiple sclerosis. The CDR3 runs from the conserved cysteine through the conserved F or W. A D gene is named only where the DNA matches it firmly. Clone size is not always given. Where it is, it says once, few, many or a class for expanded clones.

v_gene	d_gene	abundance	j_gene	CDR3nt	CDR3aa
TRBV28	-	few	TRBJ2-7	TGTGCCAGCAGTTTATTTCGGGGATTCTCCTACGAGCAGTACTTC	CASSLFRGFSYEQYF
TRBV4-3	-	-	TRBJ1-2	TGCGCTAGCAGAGGAGGAGGAGATGGCTACACCTTC	CASRGGGDGYTF
TRBV5-1	TRBD1	-	TRBJ2-7	TGCGCCAGCAGCTCACCGGGACAGGGATACTACGAGCAGTACTTC	CASSSPGQGYYEQYF
TRBV6-1	TRBD1	-	TRBJ1-6	TGTGCCAGCTCCATTTCCCCCGGACGACCGGGACAGGGAAGGTCCTATAATTCACCCCTCCACTTT	CASSISPGRPGQGRSYNSPLHF
TRBV2	TRBD1	-	TRBJ2-7	TGTGCCAGCAGCGGAACTCGGGACAGCTCCTACGAGCAGTACTTC	CASSGTRDSSYEQYF
TRBV15	TRBD1	-	TRBJ1-4	TGTGCCACCAGCCTCTCGAGGGGGCTGAATGAAAAACTGTTTTTT	CATSLSRGLNEKLFF
TRBV12-3/TRBV12-4	-	few	TRBJ2-7	TGTGCCAGCAGTCCCGGTGTGGGCGAGCAGTACTTC	CASSPGVGEQYF
TRBV29-1	TRBD2	-	TRBJ2-1	TGCAGCGTTCGCGACGTAGCGGGGGCGAGGAATGAGCAGTTCTTC	CSVRDVAGARNEQFF
TRBV10-3	TRBD1	-	TRBJ2-1	TGTGCCATCAGACAAGGGACAGGATCCTACAATGAGCAGTTCTTC	CAIRQGTGSYNEQFF
TRBV29-1	TRBD1	-	TRBJ1-1	TGCAGCGTAGGGACAGGACTTTCAGAAGCTTTCTTT	CSVGTGLSEAFF
TRBV3-1	-	-	TRBJ1-1	TGTGCCAGCAGCCAAGGGGGTTATCGGGGGTTTGCCACGGACACTGAAGCTTTCTTT	CASSQGGYRGFATDTEAFF
TRBV6-1	-	few	TRBJ2-3	TGTGCCAGCAGATTCACGAGCACAGATACGCAGTATTTT	CASRFTSTDTQYF
TRBV9	-	-	TRBJ1-4	TGTGCCAGCAGCGTAGGTTCGGGGTTGGCTAATGAAAAACTGTTTTTT	CASSVGSGLANEKLFF